This T cell receptor beta chain is drawn from a study of blood T cell repertoires in COVID-19. Study information: Italy, Spain and the United States were the sources of the convalescent and acute COVID-19 samples. In each case, the material was cDNA or gDNA derived from T cells, B-cell-depleted T cells, or PBMCs.

This CDR3 spans 14 amino acids. V was trimmed by 4 bases and J by 6 bases, leaving 16 bases between them. The germline V gene has CDR1 SGHNT and CDR2 YYREEE (reference sequence). Measured with immunoSEQ multiplex PCR; TCRdb has only the in-frame clones, and not every one. The sample records some 170,000 clones, about four fifths being singletons. Material: peripheral blood. The gene calls are TRBV5-4 and TRBJ1-1; D not resolved. The sequence came from a woman aged 65 to 85 with acute or convalescent COVID-19. The CDR3 region is CASSLEQIRAEAFF. The CDR3 DNA reads TGTGCCAGCAGCCTCGAACAGATTAGAGCTGAAGCTTTCTTT.